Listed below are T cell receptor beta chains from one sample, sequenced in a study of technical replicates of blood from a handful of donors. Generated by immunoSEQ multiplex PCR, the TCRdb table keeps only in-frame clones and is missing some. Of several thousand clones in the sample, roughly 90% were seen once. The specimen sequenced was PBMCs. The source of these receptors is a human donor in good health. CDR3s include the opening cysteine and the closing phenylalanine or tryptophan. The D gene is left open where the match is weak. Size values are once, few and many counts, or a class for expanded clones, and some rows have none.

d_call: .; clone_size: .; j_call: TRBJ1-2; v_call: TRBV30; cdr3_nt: TGTGCCTGGGCCGGTGGAGGTGGCTACACCTTC; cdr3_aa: CAWAGGGGYTF
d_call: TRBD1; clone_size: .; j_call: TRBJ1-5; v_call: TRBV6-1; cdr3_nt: TGTGCCAGCAGTCGAGGGACAGGGGGATTACAGCCCCAGCATTTT; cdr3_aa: CASSRGTGGLQPQHF
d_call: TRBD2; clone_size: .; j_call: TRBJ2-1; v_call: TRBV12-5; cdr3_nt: TGTGCTAGTGGTTTGGTACGTGGACTAGCCCTGGGTTGGAGGTTGAACAATGAGCAGTTCTTC; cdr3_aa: CASGLVRGLALGWRLNNEQFF
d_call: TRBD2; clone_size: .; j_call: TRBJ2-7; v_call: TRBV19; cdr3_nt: TGTGCCAGTAGTATTCCAGGTGGGACTAGCGACTACGAGCAGTACTTC; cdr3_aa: CASSIPGGTSDYEQYF
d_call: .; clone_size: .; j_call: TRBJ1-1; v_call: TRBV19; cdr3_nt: TGTGCCAGTAGTATCGGGTGGCGGGGGGTTGGGAACACTGAAGCTTTCTTT; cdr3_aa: CASSIGWRGVGNTEAFF
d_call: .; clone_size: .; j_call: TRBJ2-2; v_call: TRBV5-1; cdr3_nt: TGCGCCAGCAGCTTGCTAGCCCGTGACACCGGGGAGCTGTTTTTT; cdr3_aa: CASSLLARDTGELFF
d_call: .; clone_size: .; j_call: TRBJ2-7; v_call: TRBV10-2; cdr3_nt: TGCGCCAGCACTATAGCGGAGCCAACCTACGAGCAGTACTTC; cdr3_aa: CASTIAEPTYEQYF
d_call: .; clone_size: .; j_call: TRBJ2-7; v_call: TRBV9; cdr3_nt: TGTGCCAGCAGCGTAAGTGAGGGGGGGTTCAACGAGCAGTACTTC; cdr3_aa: CASSVSEGGFNEQYF
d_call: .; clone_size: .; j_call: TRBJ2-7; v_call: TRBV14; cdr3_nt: TGTGCCAGCAGCCGCCGGACTCCGGGGGAAGGCTACGAGCAGTACTTC; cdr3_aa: CASSRRTPGEGYEQYF
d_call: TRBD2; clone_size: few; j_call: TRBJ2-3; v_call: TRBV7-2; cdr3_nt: TGTGCCAGCAGCTCTCCTAGCGGAAGCACAGATACGCAGTATTTT; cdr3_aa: CASSSPSGSTDTQYF
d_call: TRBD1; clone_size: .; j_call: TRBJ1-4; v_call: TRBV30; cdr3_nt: TGTGCCTGGACCGGGACAGCAAATGAAAAACTGTTTTTT; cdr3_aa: CAWTGTANEKLFF
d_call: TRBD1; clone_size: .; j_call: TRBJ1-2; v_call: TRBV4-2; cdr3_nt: TGTGCCAGCAGCCAACAAGACAGGGGCTATGGCTACACCTTC; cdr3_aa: CASSQQDRGYGYTF
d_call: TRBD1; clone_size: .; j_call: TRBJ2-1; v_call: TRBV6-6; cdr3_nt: TGTGCCAGCAGTCAAGGACAGGGGGGTCACAATGAGCAGTTCTTC; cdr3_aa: CASSQGQGGHNEQFF
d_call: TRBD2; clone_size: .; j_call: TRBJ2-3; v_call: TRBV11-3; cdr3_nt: TGTGCCAGCAGTTTAGGGACTAGCGGGAGTTCCGATACGCAGTATTTT; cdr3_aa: CASSLGTSGSSDTQYF
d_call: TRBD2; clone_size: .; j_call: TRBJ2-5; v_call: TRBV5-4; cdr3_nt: TGTGCCAGCAGCTTGAGTTCTTTCCTAGCGGACCAAGAGACCCAGTACTTC; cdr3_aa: CASSLSSFLADQETQYF
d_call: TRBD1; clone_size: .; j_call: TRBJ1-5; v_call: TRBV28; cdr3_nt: TGTGCCAGCAATACTAACAGGGGATTCAATCAGCCCCAGCATTTT; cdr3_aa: CASNTNRGFNQPQHF
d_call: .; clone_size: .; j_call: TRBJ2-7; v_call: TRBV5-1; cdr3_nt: TGCGCCAGCAGCCTTGACAGTCCCTACGAGCAGTACTTC; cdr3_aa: CASSLDSPYEQYF
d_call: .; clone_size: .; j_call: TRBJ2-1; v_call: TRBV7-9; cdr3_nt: TGTGCCAGCAGCGCTGGGAGGAATGAGCAGTTCTTC; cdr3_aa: CASSAGRNEQFF
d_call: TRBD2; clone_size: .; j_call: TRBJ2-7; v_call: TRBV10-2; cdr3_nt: TGCGCCAGCACTCGGCTAGCGGGCTACGAGCAGTACTTC; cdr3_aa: CASTRLAGYEQYF
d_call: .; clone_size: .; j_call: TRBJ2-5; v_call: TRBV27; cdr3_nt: TGTGCCAGCAGCCCTCTTGAACTTCAAGAGACCCAGTACTTC; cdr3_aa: CASSPLELQETQYF
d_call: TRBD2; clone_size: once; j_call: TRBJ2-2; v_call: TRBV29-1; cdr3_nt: TGCAGTACCCCGGGGGGGGCCCCCGGGGAGCTGTTTTTT; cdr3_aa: CSTPGGAPGELFF
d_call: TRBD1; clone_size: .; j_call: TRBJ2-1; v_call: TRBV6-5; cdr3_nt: TGTGCCAGCAGTTACTCGAGTGCAGGGGGCAATGAGCAGTTCTTC; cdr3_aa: CASSYSSAGGNEQFF
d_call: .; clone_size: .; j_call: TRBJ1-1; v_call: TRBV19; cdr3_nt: TGTGCCAGTAGTGAACAGGGTACCGAAGCTTTCTTT; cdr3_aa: CASSEQGTEAFF
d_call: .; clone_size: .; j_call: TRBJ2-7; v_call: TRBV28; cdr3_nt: TGTGCCAGCAGTTCGACAGTCCCTGAGCAGTACTTC; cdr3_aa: CASSSTVPEQYF
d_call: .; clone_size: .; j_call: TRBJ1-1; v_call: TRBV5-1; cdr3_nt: TGCGCCAGCAGTTTACTAGAGGGGGACACTGAAGCTTTCTTT; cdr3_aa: CASSLLEGDTEAFF
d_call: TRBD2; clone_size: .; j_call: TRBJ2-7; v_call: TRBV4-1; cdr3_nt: TGCGCCAGCAGCCAACAGGGACTAGCGGGAGGGGATGAGCAGTACTTC; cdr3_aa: CASSQQGLAGGDEQYF
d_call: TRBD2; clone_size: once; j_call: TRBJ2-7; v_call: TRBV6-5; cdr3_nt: TGTGCCAGCTGGAGCGGGAGAGGCGAGCAGTACTTC; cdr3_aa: CASWSGRGEQYF
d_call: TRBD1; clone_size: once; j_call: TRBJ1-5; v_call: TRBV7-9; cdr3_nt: TGTGCCAGCAGTCTCAACAGGGGGGTAGAAGGCAATCAGCCCCAGCATTTT; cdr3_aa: CASSLNRGVEGNQPQHF
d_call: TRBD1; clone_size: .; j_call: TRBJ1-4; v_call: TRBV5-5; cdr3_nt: TGTGCCAGCAGCGCCCAGGGGGCTCGTAATGAAAAACTGTTTTTT; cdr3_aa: CASSAQGARNEKLFF
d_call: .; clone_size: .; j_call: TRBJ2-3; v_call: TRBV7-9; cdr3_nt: TGTGCCAGCAGCGTGGCCGCAAACACAGATACGCAGTATTTT; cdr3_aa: CASSVAANTDTQYF
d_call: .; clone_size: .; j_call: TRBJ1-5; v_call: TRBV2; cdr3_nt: TGTGCCAGCAGTGGACAATCGTATAGCAATCAGCCCCAGCATTTT; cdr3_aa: CASSGQSYSNQPQHF
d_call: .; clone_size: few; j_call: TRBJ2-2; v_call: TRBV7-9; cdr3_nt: TGTGCCAGCAGCTGGACTTCGAACACCGGGGAGCTGTTTTTT; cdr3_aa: CASSWTSNTGELFF
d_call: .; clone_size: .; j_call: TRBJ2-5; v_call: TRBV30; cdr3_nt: TGTGCCTGGAGTGCCGCGGAGACCCAGTACTTC; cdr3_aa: CAWSAAETQYF
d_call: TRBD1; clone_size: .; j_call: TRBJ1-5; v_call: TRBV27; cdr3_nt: TGTGCCAGCAGTCTAAACAGGGGAAATCAGCCCCAGCATTTT; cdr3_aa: CASSLNRGNQPQHF
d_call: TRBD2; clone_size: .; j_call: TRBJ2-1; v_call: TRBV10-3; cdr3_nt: TGTGCCATCGGGCTACCGCCGACCGGGACTAGCGTTAGCAGGGAGCAGTTCTTC; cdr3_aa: CAIGLPPTGTSVSREQFF
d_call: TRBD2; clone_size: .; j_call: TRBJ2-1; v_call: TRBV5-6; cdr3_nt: TGTGCCAGCAGCTCAAGGGGCGGGAGGGCTACCAATGAGCAGTTCTTC; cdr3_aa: CASSSRGGRATNEQFF
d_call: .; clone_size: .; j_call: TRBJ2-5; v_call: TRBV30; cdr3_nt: TGTGCCTGGAGTGTATCGGGGAACCAAGAGACCCAGTACTTC; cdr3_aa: CAWSVSGNQETQYF
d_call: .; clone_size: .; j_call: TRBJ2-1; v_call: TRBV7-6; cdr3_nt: TGTGCCAGCAGCTTACAGGGCGATGAGCAGTTCTTC; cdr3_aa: CASSLQGDEQFF
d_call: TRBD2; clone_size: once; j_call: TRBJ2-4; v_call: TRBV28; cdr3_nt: TGTGCCAGCAACTCCCCGGGACTAGCGGGAAGTGGCGCCAAAAACATTCAGTACTTC; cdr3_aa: CASNSPGLAGSGAKNIQYF
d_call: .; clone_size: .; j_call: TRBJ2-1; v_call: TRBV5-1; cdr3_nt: TGCGCCAGCAGCGACGGGACGGCCTGGGGGGATGAGCAGTTCTTC; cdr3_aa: CASSDGTAWGDEQFF
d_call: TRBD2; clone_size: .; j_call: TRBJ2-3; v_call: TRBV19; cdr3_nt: TGTGCCAGTAGTATAGGGCTACTAGCGGGAGCGGATACGCAGTATTTT; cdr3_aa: CASSIGLLAGADTQYF
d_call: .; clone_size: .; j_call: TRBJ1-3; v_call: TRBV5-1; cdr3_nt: TGCGCCAGCAGGGCCTCCTGGACATCTGGAAACACCATATATTTT; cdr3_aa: CASRASWTSGNTIYF
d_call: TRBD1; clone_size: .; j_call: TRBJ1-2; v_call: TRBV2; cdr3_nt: TGTGCCAGCAGACCAGACAGGGCCAGTAACTATGGCTACACCTTC; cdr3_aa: CASRPDRASNYGYTF
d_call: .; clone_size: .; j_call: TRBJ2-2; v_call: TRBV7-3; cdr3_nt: TGTGCCAGCAGCCTAGTAGGTGGATTAGGGGTCACCGGGGAGCTGTTTTTT; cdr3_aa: CASSLVGGLGVTGELFF
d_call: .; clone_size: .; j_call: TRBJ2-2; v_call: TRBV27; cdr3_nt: TGTGCCAGCAGTTTCCTAGCCGGGGAGCTGTTTTTT; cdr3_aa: CASSFLAGELFF
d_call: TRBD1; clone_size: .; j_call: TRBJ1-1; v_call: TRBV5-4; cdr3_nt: TGTGCCAGCAGCTTACGACAGGGGTTAGCTTTCTTT; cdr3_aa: CASSLRQGLAFF
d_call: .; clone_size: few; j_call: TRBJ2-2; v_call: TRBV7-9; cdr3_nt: TGTGCCAGCAGCTCCGCAGGAACCGGGGAGCTGTTTTTT; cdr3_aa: CASSSAGTGELFF
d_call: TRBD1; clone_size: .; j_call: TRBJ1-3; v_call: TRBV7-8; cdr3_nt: TGTGCCAGCAGCTTGGGACGGGACAGGGGAAGTGGAAACACCATATATTTT; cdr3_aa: CASSLGRDRGSGNTIYF
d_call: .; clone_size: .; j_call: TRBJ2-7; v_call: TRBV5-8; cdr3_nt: TGTGCCAGCCTCCTGGGACATCTGGGCGAGCAGTACTTC; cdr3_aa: CASLLGHLGEQYF
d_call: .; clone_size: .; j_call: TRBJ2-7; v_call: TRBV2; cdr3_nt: TGTGCCAGCAGTGAATTTCGGAGCGCATCCTACGAGCAGTACTTC; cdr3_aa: CASSEFRSASYEQYF
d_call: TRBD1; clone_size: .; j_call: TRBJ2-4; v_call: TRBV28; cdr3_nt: TGTGCCAGCAGTTTTGGGACAGGGGCGATAGTAGCCAAAAACATTCAGTACTTC; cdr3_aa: CASSFGTGAIVAKNIQYF
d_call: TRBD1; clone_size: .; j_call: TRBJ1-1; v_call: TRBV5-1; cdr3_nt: TGCGCCAGCAGTTCGACAGGGCAGGGGACCTACACTGAAGCTTTCTTT; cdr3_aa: CASSSTGQGTYTEAFF
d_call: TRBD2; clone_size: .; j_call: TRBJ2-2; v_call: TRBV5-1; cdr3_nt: TGCGCCAGCAGCTTAAGCGGGGGGTTAGGAACCGGGGAGCTGTTTTTT; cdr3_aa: CASSLSGGLGTGELFF
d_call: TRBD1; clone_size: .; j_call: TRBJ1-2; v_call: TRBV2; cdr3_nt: TGTGCCACCAACGCCGGGACAGGGAACTATGGCTACACCTTC; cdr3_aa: CATNAGTGNYGYTF
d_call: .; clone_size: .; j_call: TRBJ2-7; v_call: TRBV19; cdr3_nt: TGTGCCAGTAGTTGGGCTAGCGCTTACGAGCAGTACTTC; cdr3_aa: CASSWASAYEQYF
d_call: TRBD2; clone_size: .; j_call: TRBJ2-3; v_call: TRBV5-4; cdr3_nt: TGTGCCAGCAGCTCCCTAGCGGCAAACACAGATACGCAGTATTTT; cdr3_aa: CASSSLAANTDTQYF
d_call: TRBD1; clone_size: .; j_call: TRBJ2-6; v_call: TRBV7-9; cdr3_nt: TGTGCCAGCAGCTTAGTTTTGGGACAGAGCTCTGGGGCCAACGTCCTGACTTTC; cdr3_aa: CASSLVLGQSSGANVLTF
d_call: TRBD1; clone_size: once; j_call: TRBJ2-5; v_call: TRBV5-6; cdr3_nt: TGTGCCAGCAGCACAGGGGAAAGGGAGACCCAGTACTTC; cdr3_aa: CASSTGERETQYF